The 28 T cell receptor beta chains presented below share a single source sample, sequenced in a study of CD8 T cells in Susac syndrome. Random hexamers were used to reverse transcribe the RNA input (about 0.5 to 1 ug). A single record per CDR3 protein comes from TCRdb applying MiXCR to the immunoSEQ multiplex PCR reads. Altogether 200,000 to 250,000 distinct CDR3 sequences are present, 95% being singletons, with the ten largest covering 0.085% to 0.1%. The specimen was CD4+ T cells from PBMCs. These TCRs come from a human donor with multiple sclerosis.

This rearrangement joins TRBV6-5 to TRBJ2-1; 11 nucleotides align to TRBD2. Looked up from germline, CDR1 is MNHEY and CDR2 is SVGAGI. The CDR3 is made up of 17 amino acids. V was clipped by 2 bases and J by 6 bases; unmatched bases: 9. The CDR3 reads CASSYALSSGGINEQFF. CDR3 sequence (DNA): TGTGCCAGCAGTTACGCACTATCTAGCGGGGGGATCAATGAGCAGTTCTTC.

The V gene is TRBV6-6, the J gene TRBJ1-1; D is perhaps TRBD1 (5 bases). CDR1 and CDR2 (germline): MNHNY, SVGAGI (reference sequence). Trimming left V 3 bases short and J 1 base short, with 9 bases between. The length of the CDR3 is 14 residues. The CDR3 DNA reads as TGTGCCAGCAGTTATCCGGGGCAGAACACTGAAGCTTTCTTT. This codes for CASSYPGQNTEAFF.

The chain carries TRBV29-1 and TRBJ1-1, with no clear D. Trimming took off 2 bases at V and 2 bases at J, with 9 bases between the two ends. The CDR3 length is 13 residues. Germline V lookup: CDR1 SQVTM, CDR2 ANQGSEA. CDR3 in DNA: TGCAGCGTTGAACGGCAGACTAACACTGAAGCTTTCTTT. It codes for CSVERQTNTEAFF.

The rearrangement uses TRBV28 and TRBJ1-1; no firm D call. Trimming left V 10 bases short and J 3 bases short, with 6 bases between. The germline CDR1 and CDR2 sequences are MDHEN and SYDVKM. The CDR3 has 10 residues. The DNA of the CDR3 is TGTGCCACCGCGTACACTGAAGCTTTCTTT. Translation: CATAYTEAFF.

The chain joins TRBV20-1 to TRBJ2-7; D is unresolved. This CDR3 has 10 residues. V lost 6 bases to trimming and J lost 7 bases, with 10 bases between them. Germline V lookup: CDR1 DFQATT, CDR2 SNEGSKA (reference sequence). The CDR3 reads CSAPLGEQYF. Written as DNA, the CDR3 is TGCAGTGCCCCACTGGGGGAGCAGTACTTC.

The chain joins TRBV2 to TRBJ2-2; 7 bases are a match to TRBD2. J lost 4 bases, V lost 7 bases, and 3 bases had no gene match. Germline V CDR1 and CDR2: SNHLY, FYNNEI. The CDR3 contains 13 residues. DNA of the CDR3: TGTGCCAGCATTGGGACTACCACCGGGGAGCTGTTTTTT. Translation gives CASIGTTTGELFF.

In its sample, this clonotype was seen once. The chain links TRBV5-4 to TRBJ2-7; D not certain. Trimming stripped 4 bases from V and 4 bases from J, with 18 bases between. The CDR3 spans 15 residues. Germline V CDR1 and CDR2: SGHNT, YYREEE (reference sequence). CDR3 coding DNA: TGTGCCAGCAGCCCGACCGATCCTGGAGTGTACGAGCAGTACTTC. It is translated as CASSPTDPGVYEQYF. The full variable domain, with the rest looked up from reference TRBV5-4 and TRBJ2-7, is ETGVTQSPTHLIKTRGQQVTLRCSSQSGHNTVSWYQQALGQGPQFIFQYYREEENGRGNFPPRFSGLQFPNYSSELNVNALELDDSALYLCASSPTDPGVYEQYFGPGTRLTVT.

The gene calls are TRBV27 and TRBJ1-2; 9 bases align to TRBD1. Germline CDR1 is MNHEY and CDR2 is SMNVEV (reference sequence). J lost 7 bases, V lost 4 bases, and 1 base had no gene match. The CDR3 is made up of 12 amino acids. The CDR3 sequence is CASSSDRGGYTF. CDR3 coding DNA: TGTGCCAGCAGTTCGGACAGGGGTGGCTACACCTTC.

CDR3 loop: CASSLSKSGSYNEQFF. Here the CDR3 DNA reads TGTGCCAGCAGTTTATCGAAGAGCGGCTCCTACAATGAGCAGTTCTTC. The V gene is TRBV27, the J gene TRBJ2-1; D may be TRBD2 (5 bases). This CDR3 is built from 16 residues. Germline V gene lookup returns CDR1 MNHEY and CDR2 SMNVEV (reference sequence). Trimming shortened V by 0 bases and J by 0 bases, and 9 bases separated the two germline ends.

This rearrangement joins TRBV6-6 to TRBJ2-2; D is undetermined. Per germline, CDR1 MNHNY and CDR2 SVGAGI (reference sequence). The CDR3 runs to 14 residues. Trimming removed 8 bases at V and 1 base at J, with 11 bases between. CDR3 sequence (DNA): TGTGCCAGCTCAAAGGCCTTGAACACCGGGGAGCTGTTTTTT. Protein: CASSKALNTGELFF.

The chain has TRBV29-1 and TRBJ2-4; 7 nucleotides line up with TRBD1. CDR3 length: 13 amino acids. The J segment lost 7 bases and the V segment lost 7 bases, leaving 10 bases of the junction unmatched. Germline V gives CDR1 SQVTM, CDR2 ANQGSEA. This CDR3 reads CSGSGTVGNIQYF. CDR3 bases: TGCAGCGGATCCGGGACAGTGGGGAACATTCAGTACTTC.

V usage is TRBV20-1 and J usage is TRBJ1-1, with 9 positions matching TRBD1. This CDR3 has 15 amino acids. CDR1 is DFQATT, CDR2 SNEGSKA, per germline (reference sequence). V was clipped by 6 bases and J by 4 bases; unmatched bases: 12. CDR3 DNA: TGCAGTGCGGGGGACAGGGCTCGTGCGAGCACTGAAGCTTTCTTT. Translating it yields CSAGDRARASTEAFF.

The V gene is TRBV29-1, the J gene TRBJ1-2; 10 bases are a match to TRBD1. Germline V gene lookup returns CDR1 SQVTM and CDR2 ANQGSEA. Germline trimming cut 6 bases from V and 2 bases from J; bases unmatched to any gene: 6. CDR3 size: 14 residues. CDR3 DNA sequence: TGCAGCGTCGAGGACAGGGGGGAGAACTATGGCTACACCTTC. This sequence encodes CSVEDRGENYGYTF.

This chain uses TRBV5-1 with TRBJ1-1, with a tentative D call TRBD1 (6 bases). This CDR3 region has 14 residues. Trimming left V 6 bases short and J 0 bases short, with 12 bases between. Per germline, CDR1 SGHRS and CDR2 YFSETQ. CDR3 bases: TGCGCCAGCAACAGGGTAGGGATGAACACTGAAGCTTTCTTT. This sequence encodes CASNRVGMNTEAFF.

The rearrangement joins TRBV27 to TRBJ1-1, with D hard to call. The CDR3 runs 13 residues. CDR1 is MNHEY and CDR2 is SMNVEV in the germline V gene (reference sequence). Deletions cut 4 bases from V and 6 bases from J, with 12 bases between. CDR3 bases: TGTGCCAGCAGTTACGCCCCCCGGGCTGAAGCTTTCTTT. It codes for CASSYAPRAEAFF.

This clonotype was observed once. The genes are TRBV30 and TRBJ1-2, with 7 bases identical to TRBD1. J was trimmed by 2 bases and V by 2 bases; bases with no gene match: 8. Germline V gene sequence: CDR1 GTSNPN, CDR2 SVGIG (reference sequence). This CDR3 is 15 amino acids long. Here the CDR3 reads CAWSLEQGLNYGYTF. CDR3 nucleotide sequence: TGTGCCTGGAGTTTAGAACAGGGGCTAAACTATGGCTACACCTTC.

This clonotype was found a few times. The DNA for the CDR3 is TGCAGCGTTGCCGGGAGGCTGAACACTGAAGCTTTCTTT. Translated, it gives CSVAGRLNTEAFF. The genes are TRBV29-1 and TRBJ1-1, with D uncertain. The CDR3 extends over 13 amino acids. The ends were cut back, 4 bases at V and 0 bases at J, with 9 bases in the middle. Germline assignment: CDR1 SQVTM and CDR2 ANQGSEA.

The rearrangement uses TRBV2 and TRBJ1-1, with no clear D. With 9 bases removed from V and 2 bases from J, the gap between germline ends came to 10 bases. The germline V gene encodes CDR1 SNHLY and CDR2 FYNNEI. The length of the CDR3 is 12 residues. CDR3 nucleotide sequence: TGTGCCAGGTCGCGGGGAAACACTGAAGCTTTCTTT. Translated: CARSRGNTEAFF.

The chain uses TRBV13 and TRBJ1-1; the match to TRBD1 covers 8 bases. V was clipped by 4 bases and J by 4 bases; unmatched bases: 5. Germline assignment: CDR1 PRHDT and CDR2 FYEKMQ (reference sequence). The CDR3 is 14 residues long. The DNA of the CDR3 is TGTGCCAGCAGCTCAGACAGGGGCCCCACTGAAGCTTTCTTT. Translated: CASSSDRGPTEAFF. Full variable domain (outside the CDR3, taken from reference TRBV13 and TRBJ1-1): AAGVIQSPRHLIKEKRETATLKCYPIPRHDTVYWYQQGPGQDPQFLISFYEKMQSDKGSIPDRFSAQQFSDYHSELNMSSLELGDSALYFCASSSDRGPTEAFFGQGTRLTVV.

The chain carries TRBV29-1 and TRBJ2-2; 11 bases are a match to TRBD1. The trim removed 4 bases at V and 4 bases at J, leaving 2 bases unmatched. The CDR3 extends over 14 amino acids. The germline V gene has CDR1 SQVTM and CDR2 ANQGSEA. The chain's CDR3 is CSVAGTGGTGELFF. The DNA for the CDR3 is TGCAGCGTTGCTGGGACAGGGGGCACCGGGGAGCTGTTTTTT.

This chain joins TRBV9 and TRBJ1-1, with D possibly TRBD1 on 5 matching bases. This CDR3 region has 14 residues. The germline V gene encodes CDR1 SGDLS and CDR2 YYNGEE. Trimming cost V 0 bases and J 5 bases, with 11 bases left between them. The CDR3 coding sequence is TGTGCCAGCAGCGTAGTAGGGGATCGGACTGAAGCTTTCTTT. Translating gives CASSVVGDRTEAFF.

CDR3 DNA sequence: TGTGCCAGCAGTTTGCTTAGGGCGGCCAAAAACATTCAGTACTTC. Translation: CASSLLRAAKNIQYF. The V and J genes are TRBV12-3 or TRBV12-4 and TRBJ2-4, with no clear D. The CDR3 has 15 residues. V dropped 3 bases and J dropped 1 base, with 10 bases sitting between them.

This clonotype was observed once. This sequence joins TRBV12-3 or TRBV12-4 and TRBJ2-7; D is ambiguous. CDR3 size: 14 residues. The ends were cut back, 6 bases at V and 0 bases at J, with 12 bases in the middle. The CDR3 DNA follows: TGTGCCAGCAGACCCGGCCAGGACTCCTACGAGCAGTACTTC. Translating gives CASRPGQDSYEQYF.

V and J are TRBV7-8 and TRBJ1-6, with a tentative D call TRBD1 (6 bases). The CDR3 length is 15 residues. V lost 6 bases, J lost 6 bases, and 15 bases lay in between. The germline V gene has CDR1 SGHVS and CDR2 FQNEAQ. CDR3 sequence: CASSITGLGNSPLHF. The CDR3 DNA sequence: TGTGCCAGCAGTATTACAGGGTTAGGTAATTCACCCCTCCACTTT.

The chain joins TRBV7-2 to TRBJ2-3; D is unclear. Deletions cut 2 bases from V and 7 bases from J, with 13 bases between. Germline V gene lookup returns CDR1 SGHTA and CDR2 FQGNSA. The length of the CDR3 is 14 residues. The DNA of the CDR3 is TGTGCCAGCAGCTTATTGCCAGGCACGAATACGCAGTATTTT. Encoded protein: CASSLLPGTNTQYF.

V and J are TRBV28 and TRBJ1-2; 10 bases agree with TRBD1. Germline assignment: CDR1 MDHEN and CDR2 SYDVKM. The CDR3 loop spans 16 amino acids. The ends lost 0 bases at V and 7 bases at J; junction bases unmatched: 8. The CDR3 DNA is TGTGCCAGCAGTTTATGGGGACAGGGGACTAAGGGTGGCTACACCTTC. Protein: CASSLWGQGTKGGYTF.

This sequence joins TRBV20-1 and TRBJ1-1; D not certain. Germline V gives CDR1 DFQATT, CDR2 SNEGSKA (reference sequence). Between the trimmed V and J ends, which lost 7 bases and 1 base, there was a span of 13 bases. The CDR3 runs 13 residues. This CDR3 reads CSVPGPKNTEAFF. CDR3 DNA sequence: TGCAGTGTTCCCGGACCGAAGAACACTGAAGCTTTCTTT.

As to this clonotype: The conserved closing phenylalanine or tryptophan is absent in this CDR3, likely reflecting a read error. Because the CDR3's place on the DNA is in doubt, the DNA is left out and the CDR3 is given as listed by TCRdb. CDR3 region: CASQPNSGIGFSI. The V call is TRBV6-5, the J call TRBJ2-4. From its first to its last residue, the CDR3 has 13 amino acids. Germline CDR1 and CDR2: MNHEY and SVGAGI.